The clone carrying this T cell receptor beta chain was seen a single time. Its antigen remains unknown. CDR3 size: 15 residues. The V gene end was trimmed by 4 bases and the J gene end by 7 bases; junction bases not matched to a gene: 8. CDR1 is MGHRA, CDR2 YSYEKL, per germline. The amount of total RNA extracted per sample was at least 5.5 micrograms. The data are from a study of blood T cells in healthy people across ages. Study outcomes and limitations: Not knowing donor CMV status may have confounded expanded clonotype changes. Per million T cells, the diversity of TCR beta decreased roughly linearly as age advanced.

A second about 6 to 12 cycle PCR used barcoded and J-beta primers. With 12 random nucleotides, a template-switch adaptor tagged each individual cDNA molecule. TCRdb redid the calling of the 5' RACE reads with MiXCR, one entry per CDR3 protein. Of approximately 1.5 million distinct CDR3 sequences listed, about 31% are singletons. Sequences were obtained from blood. V is TRBV4-1 and J is TRBJ2-2, with TRBD2 identical over 8 bases. The receptor's source is a woman in her twenties or thirties in good health. This CDR3 reads CASSRDSGVLGELFF. CDR3 in DNA: TGCGCCAGCAGCCGAGATAGCGGGGTCCTCGGGGAGCTGTTTTTT.